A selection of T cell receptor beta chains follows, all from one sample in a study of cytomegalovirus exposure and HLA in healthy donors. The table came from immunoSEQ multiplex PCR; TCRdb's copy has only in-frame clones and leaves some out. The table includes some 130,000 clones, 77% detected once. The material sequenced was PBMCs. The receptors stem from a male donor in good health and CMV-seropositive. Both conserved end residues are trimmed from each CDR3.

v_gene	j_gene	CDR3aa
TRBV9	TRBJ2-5	ASSVASQGEETQY
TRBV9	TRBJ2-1	ASSVEPGARTSEQF
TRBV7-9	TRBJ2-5	ASSLEAVLAGTQY
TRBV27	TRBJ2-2	ASSLTVGGTGELF
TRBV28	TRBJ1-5	ASSDRNNQPQH
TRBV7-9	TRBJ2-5	AGTAQETQY
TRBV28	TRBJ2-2	ASASGGHTGELF
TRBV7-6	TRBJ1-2	ASSLAPGQPEGYT
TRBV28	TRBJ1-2	ASSSVGYGYA
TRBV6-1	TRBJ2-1	ASSEVASGSDEQF
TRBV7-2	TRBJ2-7	ASSLTGGSSYEQY
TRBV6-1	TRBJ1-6	ASKPGTLVSPLH
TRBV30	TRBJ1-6	AWSVNRGTSPLH
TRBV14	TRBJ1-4	ASSRWGQRGEKLF
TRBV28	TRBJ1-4	ASSLREKLF
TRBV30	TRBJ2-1	AWSVRLAGNRNEQF
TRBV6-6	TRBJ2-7	ASSYEGWEQY
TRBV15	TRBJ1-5	ATGSGDRNQPQH
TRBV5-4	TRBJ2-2	ASTSGTSGITGELF
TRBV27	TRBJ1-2	ASSFTNRAGYGYT
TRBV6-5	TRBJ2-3	ASRPGTTDTQY
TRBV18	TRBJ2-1	ASSPPGSSYNEQF
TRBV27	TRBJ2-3	ASSLKLAVRAQY
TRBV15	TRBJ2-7	ATSRGGTGGHEQY
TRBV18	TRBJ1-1	ASSPPTGLNTEAF
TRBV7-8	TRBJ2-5	ASRFRGASGGEETQY
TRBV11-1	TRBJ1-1	ASSLDLSTEAF
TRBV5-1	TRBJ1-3	ASSLDSDSGNTIY
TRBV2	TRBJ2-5	ASFPARRETQY
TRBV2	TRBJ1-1	ASSQGSEAF
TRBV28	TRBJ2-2	ASRGQPNTGELF
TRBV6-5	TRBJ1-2	ASSYWQGAGYT
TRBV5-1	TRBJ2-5	ASNLEGRSETQY
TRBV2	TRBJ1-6	ASRPGQGAFSPLH
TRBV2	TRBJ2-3	ASSGTTWPRTDTQY
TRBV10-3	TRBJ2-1	AISEGRPEQF
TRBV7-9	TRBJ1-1	ASSPTGGGGTEAF
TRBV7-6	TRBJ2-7	ASSLLDREFYEQY
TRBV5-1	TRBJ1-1	ASSSSTAPRAEAF
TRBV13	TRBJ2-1	ASSLYLAGANEQF
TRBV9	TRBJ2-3	ASSVTNTDTQY
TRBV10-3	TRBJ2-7	AISDIAGGPEQY
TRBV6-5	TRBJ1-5	ASSPQGISNQPQH
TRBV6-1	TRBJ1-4	ASSEGTGFEKLF
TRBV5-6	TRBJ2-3	ASSLGLAGGTDTQY